This TCR beta chain appears in the sequencing data of a study of T cell repertoires in cytomegalovirus infection. MiXCR, applied by TCRdb to the reads, yields one record per CDR3 protein. The repertoire holds approximately 910,000 distinct CDR3 sequences, with roughly 30% as singletons. This clonotype was observed many times. The antigen is unknown. V dropped 4 bases and J dropped 2; count of bases not matched to a gene: 2. From germline, CDR1 is SGHTA and CDR2 FQGNSA. The CDR3 spans 14 residues. The rearrangement uses TRBV7-2 and TRBJ2-3; 8 nucleotides agree with TRBD1. The TCR was taken from a human donor in good health (CMV status not recorded). Some clones in this sample may be carry-over from other donors' samples. The specimen comprised cultured CD8+ T cells from PBMCs, sampled from culture after CMV antigen stimulation. The CDR3: CASSSTGATDTQYF. The DNA of the CDR3 is TGTGCCAGCAGCTCGACAGGGGCCACAGATACGCAGTATTTT.